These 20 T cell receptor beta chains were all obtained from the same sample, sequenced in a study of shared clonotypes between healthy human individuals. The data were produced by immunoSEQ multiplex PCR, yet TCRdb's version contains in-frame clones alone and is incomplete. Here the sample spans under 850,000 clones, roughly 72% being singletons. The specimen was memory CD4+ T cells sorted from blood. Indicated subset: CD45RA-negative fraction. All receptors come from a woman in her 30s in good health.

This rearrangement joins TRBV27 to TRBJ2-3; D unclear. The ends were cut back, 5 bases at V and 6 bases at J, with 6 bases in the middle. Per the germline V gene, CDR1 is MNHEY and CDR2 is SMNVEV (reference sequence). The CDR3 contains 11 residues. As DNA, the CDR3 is TGTGCCAGCAGTCTTCACGATACGCAGTATTTT. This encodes CASSLHDTQYF.

CDR3 bases: TGTGCCAGCAGTGAAAGTACCGGACAGGGGGCCTACGAGCAGTACTTC. The encoded protein is CASSESTGQGAYEQYF. The V and J genes are TRBV6-1 and TRBJ2-7; 10 bases are a match to TRBD1. The CDR3 length is 16 residues. The V segment lost 2 bases and the J segment 2 bases; nucleotides outside the gene matches: 6. The germline gives CDR1 MNHNS, CDR2 SASEGT.

CDR3 region: CSAGGASGEQFF. The DNA of the CDR3 is TGCAGCGCAGGGGGGGCTTCCGGTGAGCAGTTCTTC. The chain links TRBV29-1 to TRBJ2-1; perhaps D is TRBD1 or TRBD2 (7 bases each). The CDR3 is made up of 12 amino acids. Trimming left V 7 bases short and J 9 bases short, with 16 bases between. In germline, CDR1 is SQVTM, CDR2 ANQGSEA.

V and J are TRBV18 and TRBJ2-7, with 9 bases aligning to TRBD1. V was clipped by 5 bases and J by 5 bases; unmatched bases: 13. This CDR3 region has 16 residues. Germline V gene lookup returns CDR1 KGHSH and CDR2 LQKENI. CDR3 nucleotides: TGTGCCAGCTCATCTCTAGCCGGGACAGGGATTCACGAGCAGTACTTC. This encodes CASSSLAGTGIHEQYF.

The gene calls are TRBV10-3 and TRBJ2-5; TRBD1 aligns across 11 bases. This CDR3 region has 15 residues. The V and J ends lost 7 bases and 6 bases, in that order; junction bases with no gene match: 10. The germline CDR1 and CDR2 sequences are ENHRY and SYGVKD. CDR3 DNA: TGTGCCATCAAAGCCTCCGGGACAGGGGGGAAGACCCAGTACTTC. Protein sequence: CAIKASGTGGKTQYF.

The CDR3 here is CASSHRGDGNTIYF. For the CDR3, the DNA is TGTGCCAGCAGTCACAGGGGGGATGGAAACACCATATATTTT. This chain connects TRBV6-6 to TRBJ1-3; the match to TRBD1 covers 8 bases. The CDR3 is 14 residues long. Trimming took 5 bases from V and 3 from J; bases not matched to a gene: 3. Looked up from germline, CDR1 is MNHNY and CDR2 is SVGAGI (reference sequence).

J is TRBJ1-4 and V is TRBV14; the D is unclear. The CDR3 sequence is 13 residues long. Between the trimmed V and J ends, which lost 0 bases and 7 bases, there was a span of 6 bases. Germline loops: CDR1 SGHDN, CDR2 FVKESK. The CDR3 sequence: CASSQDLGEKLFF. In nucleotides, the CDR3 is TGTGCCAGCAGCCAAGATCTGGGTGAAAAACTGTTTTTT.

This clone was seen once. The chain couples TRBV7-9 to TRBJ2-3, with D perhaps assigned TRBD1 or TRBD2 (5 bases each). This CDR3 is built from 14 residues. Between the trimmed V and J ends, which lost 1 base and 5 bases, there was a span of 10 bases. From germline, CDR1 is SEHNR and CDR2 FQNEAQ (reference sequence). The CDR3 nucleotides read TGTGCCAGCAGCTTAGTTGGGACCAAAGATACGCAGTATTTT. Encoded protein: CASSLVGTKDTQYF.

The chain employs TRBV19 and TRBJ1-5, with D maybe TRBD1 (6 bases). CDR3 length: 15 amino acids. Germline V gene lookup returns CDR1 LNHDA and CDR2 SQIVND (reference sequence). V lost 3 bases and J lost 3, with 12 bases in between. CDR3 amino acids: CASSMSGGVNQPQHF. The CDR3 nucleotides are TGTGCCAGTAGTATGAGTGGGGGCGTCAATCAGCCCCAGCATTTT. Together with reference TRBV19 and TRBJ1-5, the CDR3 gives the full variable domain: DGGITQSPKYLFRKEGQNVTLSCEQNLNHDAMYWYRQDPGQGLRLIYYSQIVNDFQKGDIAEGYSVSREKKESFPLTVTSAQKNPTAFYLCASSMSGGVNQPQHFGDGTRLSIL.

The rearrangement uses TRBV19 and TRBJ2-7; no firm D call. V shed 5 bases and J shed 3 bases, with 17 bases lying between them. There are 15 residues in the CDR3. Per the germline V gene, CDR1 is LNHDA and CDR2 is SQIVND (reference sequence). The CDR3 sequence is CASSLVWTGDYEQYF. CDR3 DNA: TGTGCCAGTAGTCTCGTCTGGACCGGAGACTACGAGCAGTACTTC.

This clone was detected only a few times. CDR3 in DNA: TGTGCCAGCAGCTTGCAAGGGGTCCATGGCTACACCTTC. Encoded protein: CASSLQGVHGYTF. This rearrangement joins TRBV5-4 to TRBJ1-2; maybe TRBD1 (5 bases). Germline lookup yields CDR1 SGHNT and CDR2 YYREEE (reference sequence). V was cut by 1 base and J by 6 bases, with 10 bases left in between. The CDR3 totals 13 residues. Together with reference TRBV5-4 and TRBJ1-2, the CDR3 gives the full variable domain: ETGVTQSPTHLIKTRGQQVTLRCSSQSGHNTVSWYQQALGQGPQFIFQYYREEENGRGNFPPRFSGLQFPNYSSELNVNALELDDSALYLCASSLQGVHGYTFGSGTRLTVV.

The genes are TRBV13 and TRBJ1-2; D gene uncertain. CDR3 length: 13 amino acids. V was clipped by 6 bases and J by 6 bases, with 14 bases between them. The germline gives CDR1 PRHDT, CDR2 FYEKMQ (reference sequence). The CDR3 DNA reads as TGTGCCAGCAGAACGTTGGGCCCCGATGGCTACACCTTC. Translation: CASRTLGPDGYTF.

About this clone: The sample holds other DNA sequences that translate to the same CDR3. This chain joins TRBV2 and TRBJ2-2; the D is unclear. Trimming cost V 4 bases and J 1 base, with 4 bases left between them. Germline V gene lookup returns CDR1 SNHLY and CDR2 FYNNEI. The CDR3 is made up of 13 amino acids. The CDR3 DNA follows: TGTGCCAGCAGTGGGGGGAACACCGGGGAGCTGTTTTTT. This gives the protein CASSGGNTGELFF.

This CDR3 reads CASSFLGQFNEQFF. CDR3 DNA sequence: TGTGCCAGCAGTTTTCTTGGACAGTTCAATGAGCAGTTCTTC. The chain recombines TRBV28 with TRBJ2-1; possibly TRBD1 for D (6 bases). Germline V gives CDR1 MDHEN, CDR2 SYDVKM. The CDR3 has 14 amino acids. V was clipped by 3 bases and J by 6 bases, with 12 bases between them. Full variable domain (rest looked up from reference TRBV28 and TRBJ2-1): DVKVTQSSRYLVKRTGEKVFLECVQDMDHENMFWYRQDPGLGLRLIYFSYDVKMKEKGDIPEGYSVSREKKERFSLILESASTNQTSMYLCASSFLGQFNEQFFGPGTRLTVL.

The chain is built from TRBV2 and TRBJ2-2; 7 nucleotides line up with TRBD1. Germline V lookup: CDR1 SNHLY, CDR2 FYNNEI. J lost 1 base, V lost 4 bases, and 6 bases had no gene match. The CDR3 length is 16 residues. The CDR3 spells CASSAPGQRNTGELFF. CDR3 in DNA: TGTGCCAGCAGTGCACCGGGACAGAGGAACACCGGGGAGCTGTTTTTT.

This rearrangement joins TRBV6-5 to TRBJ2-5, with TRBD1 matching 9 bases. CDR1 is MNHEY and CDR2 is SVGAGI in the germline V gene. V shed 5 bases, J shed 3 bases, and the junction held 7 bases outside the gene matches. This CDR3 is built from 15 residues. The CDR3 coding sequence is TGTGCCAGCAGTAACAGGGGGCTGGGAGAAGAGACCCAGTACTTC. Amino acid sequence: CASSNRGLGEETQYF.

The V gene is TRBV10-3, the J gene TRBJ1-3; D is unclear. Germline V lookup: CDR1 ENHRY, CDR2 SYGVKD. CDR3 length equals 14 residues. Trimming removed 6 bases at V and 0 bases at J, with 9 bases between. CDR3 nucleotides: TGTGCCATCAGGACCGATCGCTCTGGAAACACCATATATTTT. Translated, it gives CAIRTDRSGNTIYF.

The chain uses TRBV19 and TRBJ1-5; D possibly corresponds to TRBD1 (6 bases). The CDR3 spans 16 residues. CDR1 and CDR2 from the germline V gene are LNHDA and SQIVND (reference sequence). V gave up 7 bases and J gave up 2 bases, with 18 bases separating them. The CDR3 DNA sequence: TGTGCCAGTACCCCGAGGACAGCGCCCGGCAATCAGCCCCAGCATTTT. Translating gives CASTPRTAPGNQPQHF.

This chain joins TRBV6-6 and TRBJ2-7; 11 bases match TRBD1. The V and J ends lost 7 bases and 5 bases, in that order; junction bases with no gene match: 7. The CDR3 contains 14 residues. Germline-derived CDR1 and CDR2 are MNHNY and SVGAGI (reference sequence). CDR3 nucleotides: TGTGCCAGCACTAGGGGGACAGGGGGGCACGAGCAGTACTTC. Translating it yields CASTRGTGGHEQYF.

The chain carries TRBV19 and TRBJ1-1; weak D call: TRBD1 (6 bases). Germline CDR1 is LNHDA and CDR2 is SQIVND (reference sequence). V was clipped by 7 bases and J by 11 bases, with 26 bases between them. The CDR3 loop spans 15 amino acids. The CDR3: CASTPGGQPPRGAFF. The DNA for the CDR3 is TGTGCCAGTACCCCTGGAGGACAGCCCCCTCGGGGTGCTTTCTTT.